These 18 T cell receptor beta chains came from one sample sequenced in a study of blood T cell repertoires in COVID-19. The table came from immunoSEQ multiplex PCR; TCRdb's copy has only in-frame clones and leaves some out. The sample has some 72,000 clones; roughly 90% are singletons. Sequences were obtained from peripheral blood. The receptors come from a man aged 60 to 69 with acute or convalescent COVID-19.

This chain uses TRBV27 with TRBJ2-7; D may be TRBD2 (5 bases). This CDR3 comprises 15 residues. Germline assignment: CDR1 MNHEY and CDR2 SMNVEV (reference sequence). Deletions cut 2 bases from V and 3 bases from J, with 14 bases between. CDR3 bases: TGTGCCAGCAGTTTAAGAAGCGGTTTTGACTACGAGCAGTACTTC. This translates into CASSLRSGFDYEQYF.

The chain combines TRBV9 with TRBJ2-5; 10 bases match TRBD2. J lost 5 bases, V lost 2 bases, and 6 bases had no gene match. The length of the CDR3 is 15 residues. CDR1 SGDLS and CDR2 YYNGEE come from the germline V gene. CDR3 region: CASSVASGSVETQYF. In DNA form, the CDR3 reads TGTGCCAGCAGCGTGGCTAGCGGGAGCGTCGAGACCCAGTACTTC.

A few counts support this clone. The V call is TRBV6-5, the J call TRBJ1-4; weak D call: TRBD1 (6 bases). This CDR3 contains 14 residues. Trimming left V 6 bases short and J 3 bases short, with 11 bases between. Germline V gives CDR1 MNHEY, CDR2 SVGAGI. CDR3 sequence (DNA): TGTGCCAGCAGGCCACAGGGCCCTAATGAAAAACTGTTTTTT. As protein: CASRPQGPNEKLFF.

The genes are TRBV30 and TRBJ1-2; a possible D gene is TRBD1 (5 bases). This CDR3 region has 11 residues. The germline V and J ends were trimmed by 2 bases and 8 bases, with 9 bases remaining between them. The germline V gene encodes CDR1 GTSNPN and CDR2 SVGIG (reference sequence). Here the CDR3 DNA reads TGTGCCTGGAGTAGGGACTCGGGCTACACCTTC. It yields the protein CAWSRDSGYTF.

V gene TRBV15 combines with J gene TRBJ1-5; 7 bases agree with TRBD1. Germline loops: CDR1 LNHNV, CDR2 YYDKDF (reference sequence). Trimming took 6 bases from V and 7 from J; bases not matched to a gene: 12. This CDR3 has 15 amino acids. The DNA of the CDR3 is TGTGCCACCAGAGGAGACAGGGAGGAGGAACAGCCCCAGCATTTT. It encodes CATRGDREEEQPQHF.

This chain uses TRBV5-1 with TRBJ2-7; 9 bases agree with TRBD2. Germline lookup yields CDR1 SGHRS and CDR2 YFSETQ. The CDR3 has 14 residues. V lost 0 bases and J lost 5; bases outside the gene matches: 3. The CDR3 is CASSLAGTSHEQYF. CDR3 coding DNA: TGCGCCAGCAGCTTGGCCGGGACTAGCCACGAGCAGTACTTC.

The chain recombines TRBV3-1 (or the pseudogene TRBV3-2) with TRBJ2-2; D is unclear. Germline loops: CDR1 LGHDT, CDR2 YNNKEL (reference sequence). The V end lost 2 bases, the J end lost 0 bases, and 4 bases lay between the germline ends. The CDR3 loop spans 14 amino acids. CDR3 protein: CASSQTSNTGELFF. CDR3 in DNA: TGTGCCAGCAGCCAAACTTCGAACACCGGGGAGCTGTTTTTT.

V gene TRBV6-2 or TRBV6-3 combines with J gene TRBJ1-2; 7 bases fit TRBD1. Germline V lookup: CDR1 MNHEY, CDR2 SVGEGT. This CDR3 comprises 14 residues. V shed 5 bases, J shed 5 bases, and the junction held 8 bases outside the gene matches. CDR3 protein: CASSHPEGAYGYTF. In DNA, the CDR3 is TGTGCCAGCAGTCACCCCGAGGGGGCGTATGGCTACACCTTC.

The chain couples TRBV3-1 (or the pseudogene TRBV3-2) to TRBJ2-1; tentatively, D is TRBD2 (6 bases). This CDR3 spans 15 amino acids. Germline CDR1 and CDR2: LGHDT and YNNKEL (reference sequence). The germline V and J ends were trimmed by 1 base and 3 bases, with 10 bases remaining between them. The CDR3 protein is CASSQASTSYNEQFF. CDR3 coding DNA: TGTGCCAGCAGCCAAGCTTCGACTAGCTACAATGAGCAGTTCTTC.

The chain employs TRBV5-4 and TRBJ2-2, with 9 nucleotides matching TRBD1. The CDR3 runs 14 residues. The germline V gene has CDR1 SGHNT and CDR2 YYREEE (reference sequence). V dropped 5 bases and J dropped 3; count of bases not matched to a gene: 2. CDR3 in DNA: TGTGCCAGCAGTACAGGGGGCGACACCGGGGAGCTGTTTTTT. It codes for CASSTGGDTGELFF.

In DNA form, the CDR3 reads TGTGCCAGCAGCAACGTCGGGGGAGGGGGAGCTTTCTTT. Translation: CASSNVGGGGAFF. The chain joins TRBV6-5 to TRBJ1-1, with TRBD1 as a possible D gene (6 bases). Per the germline V gene, CDR1 is MNHEY and CDR2 is SVGAGI. The V and J ends lost 6 bases and 10 bases respectively, with 18 bases between them. The CDR3 sequence is 13 residues long.

The V and J genes are TRBV9 and TRBJ2-7; TRBD2 agrees at 10 bases. Germline-derived CDR1 and CDR2 are SGDLS and YYNGEE. CDR3 length: 14 amino acids. The trim removed 0 bases at V and 7 bases at J, leaving 4 bases unmatched. The CDR3 DNA reads as TGTGCCAGCAGCGTAGACAGCGGGAGGGGAGAGCAGTACTTC. Translating gives CASSVDSGRGEQYF.

The chain uses TRBV24-1 and TRBJ2-5; tentative D call: TRBD2 (6 bases). Trimming left V 6 bases short and J 2 bases short, with 12 bases between. This CDR3 comprises 14 residues. Germline V gene lookup returns CDR1 KGHDR and CDR2 SFDVKD. The CDR3: CATSRGGEQETQYF. CDR3 DNA: TGTGCCACCAGTCGAGGCGGGGAACAAGAGACCCAGTACTTC.

J is TRBJ1-5 and V is TRBV3-1 (or the pseudogene TRBV3-2); D might be TRBD1 (5 bases). The CDR3 consists of 15 residues. With 3 bases removed from V and 2 bases from J, the gap between germline ends came to 11 bases. Germline CDR1 LGHDT, CDR2 YNNKEL (reference sequence). CDR3 residues: CASSQTQGGNQPQHF. The DNA for the CDR3 is TGTGCCAGCAGCCAGACCCAGGGTGGCAATCAGCCCCAGCATTTT.

The V gene is TRBV6-5, the J gene TRBJ2-2, with D possibly being TRBD1 (6 bases). CDR3 length: 14 residues. The V end was cut by 7 bases, the J end by 2 bases, with 11 bases between. Germline-derived CDR1 and CDR2 are MNHEY and SVGAGI. The CDR3, as DNA: TGTGCCAGCAACGGACAGACTAACACCGGGGAGCTGTTTTTT. Amino acid sequence: CASNGQTNTGELFF.

The chain uses TRBV7-8 and TRBJ2-7; D is possibly TRBD2 (5 bases). The CDR3 has 16 residues. Germline CDR1 SGHVS, CDR2 FQNEAQ. The germline V and J ends were trimmed by 0 bases and 5 bases, with 17 bases remaining between them. In DNA, the CDR3 is TGTGCCAGCAGCTTAGCGCTCACCCGGGGTGGGGACGAGCAGTACTTC. Protein sequence: CASSLALTRGGDEQYF.

The rearrangement links TRBV5-1 to TRBJ2-7, with D maybe TRBD1 (5 bases). Per germline, CDR1 SGHRS and CDR2 YFSETQ. V was clipped by 1 base and J by 3 bases, with 8 bases between them. This CDR3 is 13 amino acids long. The CDR3 region has the DNA TGCGCCAGCAGCTTGTCCAGGGACTACGAGCAGTACTTC. It specifies CASSLSRDYEQYF.

V usage is TRBV7-3 and J usage is TRBJ2-3; 9 nucleotides agree with TRBD1. Unmatched junction bases numbered 5, after V lost 4 bases and J lost 3 bases. The CDR3 is made up of 15 amino acids. CDR1 is SGHTA, CDR2 FQGTGA, per germline. CDR3 coding DNA: TGTGCCAGCAGCTCAGACAGGGGGTGGACAGATACGCAGTATTTT. Translation: CASSSDRGWTDTQYF.